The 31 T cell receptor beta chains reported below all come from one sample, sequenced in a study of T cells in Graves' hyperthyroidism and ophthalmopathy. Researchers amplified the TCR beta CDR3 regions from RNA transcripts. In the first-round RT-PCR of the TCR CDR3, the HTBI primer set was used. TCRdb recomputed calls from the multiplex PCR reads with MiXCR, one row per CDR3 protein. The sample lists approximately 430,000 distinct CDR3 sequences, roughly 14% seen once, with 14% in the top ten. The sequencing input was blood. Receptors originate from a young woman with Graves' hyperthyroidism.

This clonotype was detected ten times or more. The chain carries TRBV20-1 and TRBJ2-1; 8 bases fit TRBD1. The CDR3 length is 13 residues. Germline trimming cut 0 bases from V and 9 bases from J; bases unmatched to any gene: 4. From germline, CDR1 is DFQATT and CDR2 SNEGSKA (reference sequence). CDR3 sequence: CSARDSGGSEQFF. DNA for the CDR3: TGCAGTGCTAGAGATTCAGGGGGCAGTGAGCAGTTCTTC.

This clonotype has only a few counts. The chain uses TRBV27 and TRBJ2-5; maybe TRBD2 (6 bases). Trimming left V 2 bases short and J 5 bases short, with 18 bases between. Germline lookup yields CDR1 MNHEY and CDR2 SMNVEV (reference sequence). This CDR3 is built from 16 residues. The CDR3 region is CASSLSMAGNRETQYF. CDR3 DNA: TGTGCCAGCAGTTTAAGTATGGCGGGAAACAGGGAGACCCAGTACTTC.

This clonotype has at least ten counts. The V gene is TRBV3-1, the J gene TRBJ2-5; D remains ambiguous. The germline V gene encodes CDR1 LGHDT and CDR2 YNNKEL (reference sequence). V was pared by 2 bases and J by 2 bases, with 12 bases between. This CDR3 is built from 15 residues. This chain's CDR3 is CASSQRRNVQETQYF. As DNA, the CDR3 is TGTGCCAGCAGCCAAAGACGCAACGTACAAGAGACCCAGTACTTC.

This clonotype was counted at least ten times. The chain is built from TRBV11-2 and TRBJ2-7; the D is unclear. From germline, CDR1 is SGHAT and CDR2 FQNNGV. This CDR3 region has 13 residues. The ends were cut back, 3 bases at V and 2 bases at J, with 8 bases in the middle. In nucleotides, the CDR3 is TGTGCCAGCAGCTTCGGCAGACCCTACGAGCAGTACTTC. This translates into CASSFGRPYEQYF. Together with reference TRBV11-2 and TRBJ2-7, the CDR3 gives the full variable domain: EAGVAQSPRYKIIEKRQSVAFWCNPISGHATLYWYQQILGQGPKLLIQFQNNGVVDDSQLPKDRFSAERLKGVDSTLKIQPAKLEDSAVYLCASSFGRPYEQYFGPGTRLTVT.

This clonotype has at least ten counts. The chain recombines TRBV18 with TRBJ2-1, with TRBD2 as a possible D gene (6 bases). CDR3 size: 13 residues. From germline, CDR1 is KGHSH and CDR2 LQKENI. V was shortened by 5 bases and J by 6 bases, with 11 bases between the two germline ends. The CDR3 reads CASSGTRTNEQFF. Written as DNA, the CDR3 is TGTGCCAGCTCAGGGACTCGAACCAATGAGCAGTTCTTC.

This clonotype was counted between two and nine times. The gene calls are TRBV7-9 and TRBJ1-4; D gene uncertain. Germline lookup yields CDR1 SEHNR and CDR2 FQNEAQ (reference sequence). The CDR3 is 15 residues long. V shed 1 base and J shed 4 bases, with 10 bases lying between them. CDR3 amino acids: CASSLVGRINEKLFF. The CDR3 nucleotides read TGTGCCAGCAGCTTAGTTGGCAGAATTAATGAAAAACTGTTTTTT.

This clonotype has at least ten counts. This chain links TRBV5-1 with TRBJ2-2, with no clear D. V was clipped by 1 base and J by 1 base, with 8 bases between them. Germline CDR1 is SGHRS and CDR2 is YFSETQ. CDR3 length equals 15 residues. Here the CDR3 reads CASSLFTENTGELFF. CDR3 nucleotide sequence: TGCGCCAGCAGCTTGTTCACGGAGAACACCGGGGAGCTGTTTTTT.

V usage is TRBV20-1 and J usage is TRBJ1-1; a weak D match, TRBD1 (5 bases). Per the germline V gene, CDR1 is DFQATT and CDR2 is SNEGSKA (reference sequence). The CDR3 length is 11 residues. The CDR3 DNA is TGCAGCATTTGGGGGGGCACTGAAGCTTTCTTT. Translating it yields CSIWGGTEAFF.

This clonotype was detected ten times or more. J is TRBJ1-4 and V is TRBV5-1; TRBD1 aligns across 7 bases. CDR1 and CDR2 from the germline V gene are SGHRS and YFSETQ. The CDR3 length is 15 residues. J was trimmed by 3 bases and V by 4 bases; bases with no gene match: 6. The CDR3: CASSSTGAANEKLFF. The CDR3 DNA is TGCGCCAGCAGCAGCACAGGGGCAGCTAATGAAAAACTGTTTTTT.

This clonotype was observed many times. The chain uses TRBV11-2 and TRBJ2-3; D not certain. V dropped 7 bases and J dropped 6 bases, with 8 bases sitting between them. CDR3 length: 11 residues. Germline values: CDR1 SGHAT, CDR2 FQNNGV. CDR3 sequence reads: CASIKWDTQYF. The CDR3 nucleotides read TGTGCCAGCATCAAATGGGATACGCAGTATTTT.

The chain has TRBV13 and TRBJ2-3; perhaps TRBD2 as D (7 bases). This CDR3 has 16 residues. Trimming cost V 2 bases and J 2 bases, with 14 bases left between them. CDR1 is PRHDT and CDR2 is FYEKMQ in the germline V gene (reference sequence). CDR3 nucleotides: TGTGCCAGCAGCTTAATAGGGGGGGGTTTCACAGATACGCAGTATTTT. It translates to CASSLIGGGFTDTQYF. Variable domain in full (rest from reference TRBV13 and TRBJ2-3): AAGVIQSPRHLIKEKRETATLKCYPIPRHDTVYWYQQGPGQDPQFLISFYEKMQSDKGSIPDRFSAQQFSDYHSELNMSSLELGDSALYFCASSLIGGGFTDTQYFGPGTRLTVL.

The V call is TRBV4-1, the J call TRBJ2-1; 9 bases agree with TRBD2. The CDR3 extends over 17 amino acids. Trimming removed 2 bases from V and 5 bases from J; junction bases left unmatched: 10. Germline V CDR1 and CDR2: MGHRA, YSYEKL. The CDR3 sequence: CASSQSGSTSGNNEQFF. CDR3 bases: TGCGCCAGCAGCCAAAGTGGTTCGACTAGCGGAAACAATGAGCAGTTCTTC.

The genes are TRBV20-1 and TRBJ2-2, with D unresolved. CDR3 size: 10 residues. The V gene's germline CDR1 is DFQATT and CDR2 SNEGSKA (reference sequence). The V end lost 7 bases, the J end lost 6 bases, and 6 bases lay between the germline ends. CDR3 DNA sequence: TGCAGTGTATTGGCCGGGGAGCTGTTTTTT. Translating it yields CSVLAGELFF.

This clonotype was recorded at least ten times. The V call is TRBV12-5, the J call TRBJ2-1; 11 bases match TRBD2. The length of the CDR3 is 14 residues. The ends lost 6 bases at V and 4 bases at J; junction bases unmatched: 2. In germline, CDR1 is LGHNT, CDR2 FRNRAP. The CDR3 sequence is CASGTSGVYNEQFF. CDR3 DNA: TGTGCTAGTGGGACTAGCGGGGTTTACAATGAGCAGTTCTTC.

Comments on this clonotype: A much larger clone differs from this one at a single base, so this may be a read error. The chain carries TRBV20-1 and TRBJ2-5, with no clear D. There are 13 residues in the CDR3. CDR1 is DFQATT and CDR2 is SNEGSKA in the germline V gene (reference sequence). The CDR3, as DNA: TGCAGTGCTAGGGTTCTGGAGCAAGAGACCCAGTGCTTC. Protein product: CSARVLEQETQCF.

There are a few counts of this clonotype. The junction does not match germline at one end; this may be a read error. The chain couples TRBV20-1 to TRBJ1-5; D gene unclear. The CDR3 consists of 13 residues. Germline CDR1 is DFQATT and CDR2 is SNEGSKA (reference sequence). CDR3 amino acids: CSARVVGNQPQHF. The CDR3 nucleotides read TGCAGTGCTAGGGTGGTGGGGAATCAGCCTCAGCATTTT.

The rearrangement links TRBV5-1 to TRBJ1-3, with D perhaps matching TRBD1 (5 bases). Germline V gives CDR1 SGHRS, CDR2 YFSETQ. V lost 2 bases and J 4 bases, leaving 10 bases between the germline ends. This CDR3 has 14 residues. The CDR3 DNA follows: TGCGCCAGCAGCTTCGAAGGGGCCGGAAACACCATATATTTT. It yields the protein CASSFEGAGNTIYF.

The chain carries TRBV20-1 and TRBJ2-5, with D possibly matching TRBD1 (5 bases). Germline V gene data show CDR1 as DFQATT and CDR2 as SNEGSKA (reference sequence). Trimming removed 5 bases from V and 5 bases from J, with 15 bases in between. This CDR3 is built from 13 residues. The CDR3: CSAPQGWFETQYF. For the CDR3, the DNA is TGCAGTGCTCCCCAGGGTTGGTTTGAGACCCAGTACTTC.

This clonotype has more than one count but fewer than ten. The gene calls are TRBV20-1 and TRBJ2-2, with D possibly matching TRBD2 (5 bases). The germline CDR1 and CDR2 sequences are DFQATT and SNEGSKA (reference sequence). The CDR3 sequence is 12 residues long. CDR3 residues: CEGELVPGELFF. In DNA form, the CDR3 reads TGCGAGGGAGAGTTGGTACCCGGGGAGCTGTTTTTT.

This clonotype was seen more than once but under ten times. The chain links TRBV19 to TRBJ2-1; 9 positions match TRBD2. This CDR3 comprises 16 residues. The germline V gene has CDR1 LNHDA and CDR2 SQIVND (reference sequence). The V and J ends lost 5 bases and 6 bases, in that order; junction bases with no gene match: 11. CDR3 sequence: CASSVGLAGGANEQFF. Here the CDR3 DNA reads TGTGCCAGTAGTGTGGGGCTCGCGGGGGGGGCCAATGAGCAGTTCTTC.

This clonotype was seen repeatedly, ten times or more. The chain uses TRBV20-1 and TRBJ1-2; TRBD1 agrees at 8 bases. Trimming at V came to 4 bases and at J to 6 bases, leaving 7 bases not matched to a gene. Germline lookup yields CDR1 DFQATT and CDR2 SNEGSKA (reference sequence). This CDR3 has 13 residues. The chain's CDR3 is CSATRTGRHGYTF. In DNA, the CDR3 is TGCAGTGCTACCAGGACAGGGAGACATGGCTACACCTTC.

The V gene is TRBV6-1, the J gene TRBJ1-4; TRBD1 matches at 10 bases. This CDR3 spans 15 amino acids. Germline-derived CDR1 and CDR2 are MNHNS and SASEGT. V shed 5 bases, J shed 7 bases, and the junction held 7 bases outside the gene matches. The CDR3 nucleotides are TGTGCCAGCAGTCTCTACGGGACAGGGGTTGAAAAACTGTTTTTT. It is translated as CASSLYGTGVEKLFF.

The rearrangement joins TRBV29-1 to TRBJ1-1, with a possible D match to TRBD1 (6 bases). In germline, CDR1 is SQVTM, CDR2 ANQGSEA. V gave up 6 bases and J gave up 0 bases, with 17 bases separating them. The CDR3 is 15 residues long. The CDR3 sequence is CSVTPRGALNTEAFF. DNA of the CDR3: TGCAGCGTCACCCCACGGGGGGCCCTGAACACTGAAGCTTTCTTT.

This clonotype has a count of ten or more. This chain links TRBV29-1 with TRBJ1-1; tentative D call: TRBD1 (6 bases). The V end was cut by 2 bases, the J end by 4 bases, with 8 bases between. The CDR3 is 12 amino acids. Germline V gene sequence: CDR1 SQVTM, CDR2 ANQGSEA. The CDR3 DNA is TGCAGCGTTGAAAGGGGGGGCACTGAAGCTTTCTTT. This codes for CSVERGGTEAFF.

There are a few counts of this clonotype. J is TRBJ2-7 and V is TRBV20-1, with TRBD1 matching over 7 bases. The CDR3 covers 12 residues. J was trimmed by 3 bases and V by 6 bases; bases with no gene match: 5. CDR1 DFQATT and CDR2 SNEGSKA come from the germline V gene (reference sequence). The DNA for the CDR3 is TGCAGTGCCCCGGACAGGCTCTACGAGCAGTACTTC. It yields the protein CSAPDRLYEQYF.

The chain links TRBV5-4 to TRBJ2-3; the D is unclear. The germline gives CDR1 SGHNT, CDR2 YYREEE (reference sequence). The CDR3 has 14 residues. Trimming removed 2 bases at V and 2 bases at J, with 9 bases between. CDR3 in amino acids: CASSFWGNTDTQYF. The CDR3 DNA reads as TGTGCCAGCAGCTTCTGGGGTAACACAGATACGCAGTATTTT. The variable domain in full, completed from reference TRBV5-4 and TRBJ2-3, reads ETGVTQSPTHLIKTRGQQVTLRCSSQSGHNTVSWYQQALGQGPQFIFQYYREEENGRGNFPPRFSGLQFPNYSSELNVNALELDDSALYLCASSFWGNTDTQYFGPGTRLTVL.

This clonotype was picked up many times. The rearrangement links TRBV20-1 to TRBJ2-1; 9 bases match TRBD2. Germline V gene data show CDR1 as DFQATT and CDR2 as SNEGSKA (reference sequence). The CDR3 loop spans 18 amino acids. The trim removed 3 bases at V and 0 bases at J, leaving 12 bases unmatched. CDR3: CSASFEAAGGHSYNEQFF. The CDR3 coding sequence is TGCAGTGCTAGTTTTGAGGCAGCGGGAGGTCACTCCTACAATGAGCAGTTCTTC.

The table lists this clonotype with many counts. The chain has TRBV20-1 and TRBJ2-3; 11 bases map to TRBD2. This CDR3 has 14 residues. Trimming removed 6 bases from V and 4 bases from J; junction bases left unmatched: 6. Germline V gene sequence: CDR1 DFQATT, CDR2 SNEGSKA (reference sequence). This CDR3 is CSAVSGGASDTQYF. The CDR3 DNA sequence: TGCAGTGCGGTTAGCGGGGGGGCTTCAGATACGCAGTATTTT.

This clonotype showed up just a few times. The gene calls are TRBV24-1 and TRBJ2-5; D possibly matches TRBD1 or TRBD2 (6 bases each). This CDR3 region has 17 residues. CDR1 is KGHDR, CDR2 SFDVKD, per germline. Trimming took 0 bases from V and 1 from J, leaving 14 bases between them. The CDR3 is CATSDLMAGGLQETQYF. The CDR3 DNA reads TGTGCCACCAGTGATTTGATGGCTGGGGGGCTCCAAGAGACCCAGTACTTC.

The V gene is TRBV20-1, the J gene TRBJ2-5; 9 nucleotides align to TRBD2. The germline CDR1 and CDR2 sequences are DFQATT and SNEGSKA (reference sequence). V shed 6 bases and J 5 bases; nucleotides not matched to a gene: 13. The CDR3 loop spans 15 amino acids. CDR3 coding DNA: TGCAGTGCCCCTAGGGGGGCGGGGGGGCGGGAGACCCAGTACTTC. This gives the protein CSAPRGAGGRETQYF.

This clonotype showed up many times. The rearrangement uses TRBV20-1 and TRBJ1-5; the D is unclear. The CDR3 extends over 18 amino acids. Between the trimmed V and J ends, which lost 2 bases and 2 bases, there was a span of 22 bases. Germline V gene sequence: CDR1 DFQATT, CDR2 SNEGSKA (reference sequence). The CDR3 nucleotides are TGCAGTGCTAGACCCTCCCGGGGTAGAATCTTGGGCAATCAGCCCCAGCATTTT. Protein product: CSARPSRGRILGNQPQHF.